This T cell receptor beta chain was captured by sequencing in a study of blood T cell repertoires in COVID-19. TCRdb's copy holds only in-frame clones and misses some; the assay was immunoSEQ multiplex PCR. The repertoire consists of about 140,000 clones, with about 89% occurring once and the leading ten covering around 2.3%. To note about this clone: The identical CDR3 is also encoded by other nucleotide sequences in the sample.

CDR1 is SGHRS, CDR2 YFSETQ, per germline. Trimming cost V 4 bases and J 2 bases; bases outside gene matches: 4. The CDR3 totals 14 residues. The rearrangement uses TRBV5-1 and TRBJ2-3; 7 bases are a match to TRBD1. The sequenced material came from peripheral blood. The sequence was collected from a man aged 45-60 years with active COVID-19. DNA for the CDR3: TGCGCCAGCAGCCCGGGACAGTCCACAGATACGCAGTATTTT. Its protein product is CASSPGQSTDTQYF.